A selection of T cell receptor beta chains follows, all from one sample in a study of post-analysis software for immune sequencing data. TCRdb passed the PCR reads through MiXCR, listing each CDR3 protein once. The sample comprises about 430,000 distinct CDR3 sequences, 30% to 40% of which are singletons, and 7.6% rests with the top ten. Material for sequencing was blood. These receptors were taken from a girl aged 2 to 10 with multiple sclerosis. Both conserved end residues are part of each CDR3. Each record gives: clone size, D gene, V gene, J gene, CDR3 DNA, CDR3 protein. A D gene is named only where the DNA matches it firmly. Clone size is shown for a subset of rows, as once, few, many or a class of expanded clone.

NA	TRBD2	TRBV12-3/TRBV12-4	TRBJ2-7	TGTGCCAGCAGTAAAGGGACTAGCGGGTGGTCCTACGAGCAGTACTTC	CASSKGTSGWSYEQYF
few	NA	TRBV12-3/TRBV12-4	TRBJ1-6	TGTGCCAGCAGTCGTCAGGGAAGTTCACCCCTCCACTTT	CASSRQGSSPLHF
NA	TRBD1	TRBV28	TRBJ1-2	TGTGCCAGCAGTTCCAACCGCCGGGACAGGGGCTTTAAGGCCTATGGCTACACCTTC	CASSSNRRDRGFKAYGYTF
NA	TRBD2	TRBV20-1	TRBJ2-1	TGCAGTGCTAGGATGGCTAGCGGGAGGGATGAGCAGTTCTTC	CSARMASGRDEQFF
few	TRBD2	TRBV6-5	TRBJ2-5	TGTGCCAGCAGTTATAGGACTAGCGGGGAGCAAGAGACCCAGTACTTC	CASSYRTSGEQETQYF
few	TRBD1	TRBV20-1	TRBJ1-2	TGCAGTGCTAGAGAGGTGGACAGGGACTACTATGGCTACACCTTC	CSAREVDRDYYGYTF
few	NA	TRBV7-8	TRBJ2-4	TGTGCCAGCAGCCCCTGGCGGGGGCTAGCCAAAAACATTCAGTACTTC	CASSPWRGLAKNIQYF
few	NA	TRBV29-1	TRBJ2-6	TGCAGCGTTCTGGGCTCTGGGGCCAACGTCCTGACTTTC	CSVLGSGANVLTF
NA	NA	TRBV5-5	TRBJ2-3	TGTGCCAGCAGCTTTTCTAACACAGATACGCAGTATTTT	CASSFSNTDTQYF
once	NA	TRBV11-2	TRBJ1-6	TGTGCCAGCAGCGGGCCTGGGACTCTCGATTGCCACTTT	CASSGPGTLDCHF
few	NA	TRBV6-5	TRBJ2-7	TGTGCCAGCAGTTACTCGACGTACTCCTACGAGCAGTACTTC	CASSYSTYSYEQYF
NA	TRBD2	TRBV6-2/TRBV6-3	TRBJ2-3	TGTGCCAGCAAGACGAGCGGGGGGGCCGAAGATACGCAGTATTTT	CASKTSGGAEDTQYF
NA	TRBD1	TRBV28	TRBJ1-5	TGTGCCAGTCCTGACAGGGACGATCAGCCCCAGCATTTT	CASPDRDDQPQHF
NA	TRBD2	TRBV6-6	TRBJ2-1	TGTGCCAGCAGCCCGTTTAGCGGGAGCTTCTACAATGAGCAGTTCTTC	CASSPFSGSFYNEQFF
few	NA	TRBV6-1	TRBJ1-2	TGTGCCAGCAGTGAAAAGGCAGGGGCGGATGGCTACACCTTC	CASSEKAGADGYTF
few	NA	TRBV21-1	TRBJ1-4	TGTGCCAGCAGCAATCAGAAGCCGAATGAAAAACTGTTTTTT	CASSNQKPNEKLFF
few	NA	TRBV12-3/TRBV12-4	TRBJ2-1	TGTGCCAGCATCCCGGGGGTTGGGAGCTCCTACAATGAGCAGTTCTTC	CASIPGVGSSYNEQFF
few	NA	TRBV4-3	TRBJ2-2	TGCGCCAGCAGCCACCGCGGGATTAGGGGGAAGGATAAAGGGGAGCTGTTTTTT	CASSHRGIRGKDKGELFF
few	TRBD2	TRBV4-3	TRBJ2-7	TGCGCCAGCAGCCAACGTCTAGCGGGAGCCTACGAGCAGTACTTC	CASSQRLAGAYEQYF
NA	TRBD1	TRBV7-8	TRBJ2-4	TGTGCCAGCAGCTTACCCCTGGACAGGAGAGTATACAATGAGCAGTACTTC	CASSLPLDRRVYNEQYF
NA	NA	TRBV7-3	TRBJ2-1	TGTGCCAGCAGCTTCGGGACCGGGTTTTTTGGGAATGAGCAGTTCTTC	CASSFGTGFFGNEQFF
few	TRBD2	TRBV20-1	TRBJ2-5	TGCAGTGCGGATGGACTAGCCGTGATACTACAAGAGACCCAGTACTTC	CSADGLAVILQETQYF
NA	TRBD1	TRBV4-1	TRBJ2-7	TGCGCCAGCAGCCAAGATTCAGGGGGCTCCGAGCAGTACTTC	CASSQDSGGSEQYF
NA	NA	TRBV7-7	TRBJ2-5	TGTGCTAGCAGTCCTATTAGCGGACAAGAGACCCAGTACTTC	CASSPISGQETQYF
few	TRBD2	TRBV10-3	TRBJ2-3	TGTGCCATCAACTCCGGGGGGAGCACAGATACGCAGTATTTT	CAINSGGSTDTQYF
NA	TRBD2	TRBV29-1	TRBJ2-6	TGCAGCGTTGAAGAAAGTCCAGCGGGAGTCTCTGGGGCCAACGTCCTGACTTTC	CSVEESPAGVSGANVLTF
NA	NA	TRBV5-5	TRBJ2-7	TGTGCCAGCAGCTGGCTCGTCACAGGAAGCGAGCAGTACTTC	CASSWLVTGSEQYF
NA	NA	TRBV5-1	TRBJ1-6	TGCGCCAGCAGCGCGGGACCGGGGGACTCACCCCTCCACTTT	CASSAGPGDSPLHF
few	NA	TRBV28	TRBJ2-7	TGTGCCAGCAGCTCAACCGGGGGAGGAATCTACGAGCAGTACTTC	CASSSTGGGIYEQYF